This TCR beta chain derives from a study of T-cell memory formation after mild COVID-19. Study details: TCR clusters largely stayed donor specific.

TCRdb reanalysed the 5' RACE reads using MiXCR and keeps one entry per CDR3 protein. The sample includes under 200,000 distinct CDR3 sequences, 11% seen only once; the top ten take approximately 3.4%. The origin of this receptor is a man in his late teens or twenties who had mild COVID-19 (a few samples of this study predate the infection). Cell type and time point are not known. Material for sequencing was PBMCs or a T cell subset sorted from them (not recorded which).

In DNA form, the CDR3 reads TGCGCCAGCAGCCGAACAGGGCAAAATGAGCAGTTCTTC. Encoded protein: CASSRTGQNEQFF. The V and J genes are TRBV5-1 and TRBJ2-1; D perhaps matches TRBD1 (6 bases). Germline values: CDR1 SGHRS, CDR2 YFSETQ. The ends were cut back, 4 bases at V and 7 bases at J, with 12 bases in the middle. The CDR3 has 13 residues.